The 22 T cell receptor beta chains in this list originate from one sample, sequenced in a study of blood T cell repertoires in COVID-19. The repertoire was sequenced with immunoSEQ multiplex PCR; TCRdb's copy has only in-frame clones and lacks some. Counted here are around 460,000 clones, approximately 90% occurring once; the ten biggest clones make up 0.75% to 0.85%. Sequenced sample: peripheral blood. The receptor source for this set is a man between 18 and 35 years old with COVID-19, enrolled during active disease.

This chain joins TRBV24-1 and TRBJ2-3; the match to TRBD1 covers 7 bases. The CDR3 consists of 18 residues. The V gene's germline CDR1 is KGHDR and CDR2 SFDVKD. The V gene end was trimmed by 3 bases and the J gene end by 3 bases; junction bases not matched to a gene: 14. The CDR3 sequence is CATSDDLDPTGTTDTQYF. The CDR3 nucleotides are TGTGCCACCAGTGATGACCTAGATCCGACAGGGACGACAGATACGCAGTATTTT.

CDR3 protein: CASSPRTPSNQPQHF. The DNA for the CDR3 is TGTGCCAGCAGTCCCAGGACACCTAGCAATCAGCCCCAGCATTTT. The J gene is TRBJ1-5, the V gene TRBV27; D is perhaps TRBD1 (5 bases). This CDR3 region has 15 residues. Trimming removed 5 bases at V and 0 bases at J, with 11 bases between. Germline assignment: CDR1 MNHEY and CDR2 SMNVEV (reference sequence).

The chain carries TRBV18 and TRBJ2-5; D gene unclear. Trimming pared 3 bases from V and 5 bases from J, leaving 7 bases between. CDR1 and CDR2 (germline): KGHSH, LQKENI. The CDR3 sequence is 12 residues long. This chain's CDR3 is CASSPPLETQYF. The CDR3 region has the DNA TGTGCCAGCTCACCCCCGTTGGAGACCCAGTACTTC. Full variable domain (outside the CDR3, taken from reference TRBV18 and TRBJ2-5): NAGVMQNPRHLVRRRGQEARLRCSPMKGHSHVYWYRQLPEEGLKFMVYLQKENIIDESGMPKERFSAEFPKEGPSILRIQQVVRGDSAAYFCASSPPLETQYFGPGTRLLVL.

This rearrangement joins TRBV6-5 to TRBJ2-7; tentatively, D is TRBD1 (6 bases). CDR3 length: 14 residues. Trimming removed 6 bases at V and 0 bases at J, with 12 bases between. CDR1 is MNHEY, CDR2 SVGAGI, per germline. The CDR3 DNA reads TGTGCCAGCAGGAATTCCAGGGGCTCCTACGAGCAGTACTTC. Translated, it gives CASRNSRGSYEQYF.

The rearrangement uses TRBV6-4 and TRBJ2-3; TRBD1 matches at 9 bases. Germline-derived CDR1 and CDR2 are MRHNA and SNTAGT. J lost 4 bases, V lost 6 bases, and 5 bases had no gene match. The CDR3 contains 14 residues. The CDR3 region is CASSTQGASDTQYF. CDR3 coding DNA: TGTGCCAGCAGCACACAGGGGGCCTCAGATACGCAGTATTTT.

This sequence joins TRBV6-2 or TRBV6-3 and TRBJ2-7; 7 bases agree with TRBD2. Germline-derived CDR1 and CDR2 are MNHEY and SVGEGT. V was pared by 4 bases and J by 2 bases, with 5 bases of the junction left unmatched. This CDR3 has 14 amino acids. CDR3 DNA: TGTGCCAGCAGTTTGGAGGGAGGGCCCTACGAGCAGTACTTC. Amino acid sequence: CASSLEGGPYEQYF.

The J gene is TRBJ1-1, the V gene TRBV20-1; D gene unclear. The length of the CDR3 is 10 residues. The germline CDR1 and CDR2 sequences are DFQATT and SNEGSKA (reference sequence). V dropped 1 base and J dropped 11 bases, with 8 bases sitting between them. The CDR3 is CSARGLIAFF. The CDR3 DNA follows: TGCAGTGCTAGAGGACTCATCGCTTTCTTT.

The rearrangement uses TRBV27 and TRBJ2-2; 8 nucleotides match TRBD1. The CDR3 spans 16 residues. The germline V gene has CDR1 MNHEY and CDR2 SMNVEV (reference sequence). Trimming removed 1 base from V and 7 bases from J; junction bases left unmatched: 8. The CDR3 sequence is CASSLLGTGIFGELFF. The DNA of the CDR3 is TGTGCCAGCAGTTTATTGGGGACAGGTATTTTCGGGGAGCTGTTTTTT.

The rearrangement uses TRBV18 and TRBJ2-1; 8 positions agree with TRBD2. This CDR3 spans 16 amino acids. V gave up 3 bases and J gave up 5 bases; unmatched junction bases: 9. Germline CDR1 is KGHSH and CDR2 is LQKENI. The CDR3 DNA sequence: TGTGCCAGCTCACCCCTTCTAGCGGGTTATAACAATGAGCAGTTCTTC. Translating gives CASSPLLAGYNNEQFF.

CDR3 nucleotides: TGTGCCAGCAGCCCCGGGACAGGGCATGAAAAACTGTTTTTT. Protein sequence: CASSPGTGHEKLFF. The chain employs TRBV3-1 (or the pseudogene TRBV3-2) and TRBJ1-4, with 9 bases matching TRBD1. Trimming removed 4 bases from V and 6 bases from J; junction bases left unmatched: 3. This CDR3 has 14 amino acids. From germline, CDR1 is LGHDT and CDR2 YNNKEL (reference sequence).

A remark on this clone: The sample carries other DNA sequences with the same CDR3. This CDR3 reads CASSPGLPYEQYF. As DNA, the CDR3 is TGTGCCAGCAGCCCGGGACTTCCCTACGAGCAGTACTTC. The chain uses TRBV3-1 (or the pseudogene TRBV3-2) and TRBJ2-7; D possibly corresponds to TRBD2 (6 bases). The ends were cut back, 4 bases at V and 2 bases at J, with 9 bases in the middle. The CDR3 consists of 13 residues. Germline V lookup: CDR1 LGHDT, CDR2 YNNKEL (reference sequence).

The rearrangement uses TRBV5-5 and TRBJ1-5; 7 bases agree with TRBD1. The CDR3 sequence is 15 residues long. V shed 1 base, J shed 11 bases, and the junction held 12 bases outside the gene matches. The germline CDR1 and CDR2 sequences are SGHKS and YYEKEE (reference sequence). The CDR3 is CASSLTTGAIGAQHF. The CDR3 nucleotides are TGTGCCAGCAGCTTGACCACAGGGGCGATAGGGGCCCAGCATTTT.

This chain joins TRBV6-5 and TRBJ1-2, with 7 nucleotides matching TRBD1. Germline V lookup: CDR1 MNHEY, CDR2 SVGAGI. The CDR3 consists of 12 residues. Germline trimming cut 5 bases from V and 7 bases from J; bases unmatched to any gene: 4. This CDR3 is CASSPHRGGYTF. The CDR3 DNA is TGTGCCAGCAGTCCACACAGGGGTGGCTACACCTTC.

The chain has TRBV6-5 and TRBJ1-2; TRBD1 matches at 7 bases. Trimming at V came to 5 bases and at J to 4 bases, leaving 7 bases not matched to a gene. This CDR3 has 14 amino acids. The germline V gene encodes CDR1 MNHEY and CDR2 SVGAGI. This CDR3 is CASSQKDRSYGYTF. In nucleotides, the CDR3 is TGTGCCAGCAGTCAAAAGGACAGGTCCTATGGCTACACCTTC.

V is TRBV15 and J is TRBJ1-5; TRBD1 might be the D (6 bases). Germline-derived CDR1 and CDR2 are LNHNV and YYDKDF (reference sequence). V lost 5 bases, J lost 4 bases, and 9 bases lay in between. The CDR3 is 13 residues long. CDR3 sequence reads: CATSYTGNQPQHF. CDR3 DNA sequence: TGTGCCACCAGCTACACAGGGAATCAGCCCCAGCATTTT.

The chain combines TRBV21-1 with TRBJ2-7; the table assigns TRBD1, which was not confirmed against the DNA. TRBV21-1 is marked as a pseudogene. This CDR3 has 17 amino acids. As DNA, the CDR3 is TGTGCCAGCAGCAAACAGGTAGGGAGACAGGGAACCTACGAGCAGTACTTC. It yields the protein CASSKQVGRQGTYEQYF.

V is TRBV19 and J is TRBJ1-5, with D possibly TRBD1 on 5 matching bases. Trimming stripped 10 bases from V and 9 bases from J, with 22 bases between. Germline CDR1 reads LNHDA; CDR2 reads SQIVND (reference sequence). This CDR3 is built from 14 residues. The CDR3: CATAGSGGKGPQHF. In DNA, the CDR3 is TGTGCCACGGCGGGGTCGGGGGGGAAGGGGCCCCAGCATTTT. Drawing the rest from reference TRBV19 and TRBJ1-5, the complete variable domain is DGGITQSPKYLFRKEGQNVTLSCEQNLNHDAMYWYRQDPGQGLRLIYYSQIVNDFQKGDIAEGYSVSREKKESFPLTVTSAQKNPTAFYLCATAGSGGKGPQHFGDGTRLSIL.

The chain couples TRBV6-5 to TRBJ1-1; 10 nucleotides align to TRBD1. This CDR3 is 14 amino acids long. The V gene end was trimmed by 4 bases and the J gene end by 10 bases; junction bases not matched to a gene: 9. CDR1 is MNHEY, CDR2 SVGAGI, per germline. In nucleotides, the CDR3 is TGTGCCAGCAGTTCTCGGGGGACAGGGGACCCAGCTTTCTTT. Its translation: CASSSRGTGDPAFF.

This chain joins TRBV24-1 and TRBJ2-7, with D hard to call. Trimming removed 9 bases at V and 2 bases at J, with 16 bases between. The CDR3 spans 14 residues. Germline loops: CDR1 KGHDR, CDR2 SFDVKD. CDR3 nucleotides: TGTGCCACCCCCATAGTCAGCGCCGCCTACGAGCAGTACTTC. Translation: CATPIVSAAYEQYF.

V gene TRBV4-1 combines with J gene TRBJ2-7; 7 positions agree with TRBD2. The CDR3 covers 15 residues. Per the germline V gene, CDR1 is MGHRA and CDR2 is YSYEKL. The V segment lost 3 bases and the J segment 2 bases; nucleotides outside the gene matches: 7. CDR3 nucleotides: TGCGCCAGCAGCCATGCCCCCGGGGGGACCTACGAGCAGTACTTC. Protein sequence: CASSHAPGGTYEQYF.

This sequence joins TRBV7-2 and TRBJ2-1, with 9 bases matching TRBD2. Unmatched junction bases numbered 5, after V lost 1 base and J lost 7 bases. CDR1 SGHTA and CDR2 FQGNSA come from the germline V gene. This CDR3 spans 15 amino acids. CDR3 sequence reads: CASSLGPAGGNEQFF. CDR3 DNA: TGTGCCAGCAGCTTAGGGCCAGCGGGGGGAAATGAGCAGTTCTTC.

V is TRBV12-3 or TRBV12-4 and J is TRBJ1-1; 8 bases are a match to TRBD1. This CDR3 contains 13 residues. V shed 6 bases, J shed 5 bases, and the junction held 5 bases outside the gene matches. This chain's CDR3 is CASRGTGRTEAFF. CDR3 coding DNA: TGTGCCAGCAGGGGGACAGGAAGGACTGAAGCTTTCTTT.